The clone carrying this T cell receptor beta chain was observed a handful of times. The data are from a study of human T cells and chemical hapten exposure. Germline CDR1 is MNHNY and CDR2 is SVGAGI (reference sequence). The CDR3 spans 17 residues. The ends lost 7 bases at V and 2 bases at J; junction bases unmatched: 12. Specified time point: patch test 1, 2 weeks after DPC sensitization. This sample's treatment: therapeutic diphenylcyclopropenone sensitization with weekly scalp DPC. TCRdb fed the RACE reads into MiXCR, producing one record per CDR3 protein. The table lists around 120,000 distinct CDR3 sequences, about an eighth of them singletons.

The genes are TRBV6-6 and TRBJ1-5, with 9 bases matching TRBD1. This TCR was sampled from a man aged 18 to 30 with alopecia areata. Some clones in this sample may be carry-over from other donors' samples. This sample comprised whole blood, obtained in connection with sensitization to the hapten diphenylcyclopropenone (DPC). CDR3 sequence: CASKSGTGHLGNQPQHF. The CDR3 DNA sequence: TGTGCCAGCAAATCCGGGACAGGGCATCTTGGCAATCAGCCCCAGCATTTT.